The 19 T cell receptor beta chains given below trace back to one sample, sequenced in a study of cytomegalovirus exposure and HLA in healthy donors. Both 60 Vbeta primers and 13 Jbeta primers went into the PCR. TCRdb keeps only in-frame clones here, not all; method: immunoSEQ multiplex PCR. This sample has some 200,000 clones; approximately 84% occur once, and the top ten carry around 3%. What was sequenced was PBMCs. Source of these receptors: a woman aged 50 to 65 in good health and CMV-seropositive.

The chain uses TRBV4-3 and TRBJ2-1, with 9 nucleotides matching TRBD2. CDR1 LGHNA and CDR2 YSLEER come from the germline V gene. V shed 1 base, J shed 9 bases, and the junction held 7 bases outside the gene matches. This CDR3 has 15 residues. The CDR3 here is CASSQVSGGRGEQFF. CDR3 coding DNA: TGCGCCAGCAGCCAAGTTAGCGGGGGTCGAGGTGAGCAGTTCTTC.

The table lists this clone with a few counts. The chain joins TRBV9 to TRBJ1-3, with unresolved D. Germline lookup yields CDR1 SGDLS and CDR2 YYNGEE. This CDR3 is built from 14 residues. V gave up 4 bases and J gave up 2 bases, with 10 bases separating them. The CDR3 region is CASSFGETGNTIYF. The CDR3 DNA follows: TGTGCCAGCAGCTTCGGGGAAACTGGAAACACCATATATTTT.

The chain employs TRBV1 and TRBJ2-1; the table's TRBD2 call for D was not verified on the DNA. TRBV1 is marked as a pseudogene. The CDR3 covers 18 residues. CDR3 residues: CTSSQDRLAGGPYNEQFF. CDR3 in DNA: TGCACCAGCAGCCAAGATCGCTTAGCGGGGGGCCCGTACAATGAGCAGTTCTTC.

This chain connects TRBV10-2 to TRBJ1-1, with 7 bases matching TRBD1. V dropped 2 bases and J dropped 6; count of bases not matched to a gene: 18. The length of the CDR3 is 18 residues. The germline V gene encodes CDR1 WSHSY and CDR2 SAAADI. CDR3 sequence: CASSEVVGGAIGVPEAFF. The CDR3 DNA reads TGCGCCAGCAGTGAGGTTGTAGGGGGCGCGATCGGGGTCCCTGAAGCTTTCTTT.

The CDR3 nucleotides are TGTGCCAGCAGCGCACAACCGACCGCGACAGGGAACACTGAAGCTTTCTTT. Translation gives CASSAQPTATGNTEAFF. The chain recombines TRBV9 with TRBJ1-1; D might be TRBD1 (6 bases). This CDR3 contains 17 residues. CDR1 is SGDLS, CDR2 YYNGEE, per germline. V was trimmed by 3 bases and J by 1 base, leaving 19 bases between them.

This rearrangement joins TRBV19 to TRBJ2-1, with TRBD2 matching 10 bases. Germline CDR1 LNHDA, CDR2 SQIVND (reference sequence). The CDR3 is made up of 15 amino acids. With 3 bases clipped from V and 6 bases from J, the junction kept 5 bases outside the gene matches. The CDR3 sequence is CASSIGAGGRNEQFF. Written as DNA, the CDR3 is TGTGCCAGTAGTATCGGAGCGGGGGGGCGCAATGAGCAGTTCTTC.

The rearrangement links TRBV14 to TRBJ1-6; D remains unclear. The CDR3 covers 14 residues. Germline V gives CDR1 SGHDN, CDR2 FVKESK. The V end was cut by 0 bases, the J end by 9 bases, with 9 bases between. As DNA, the CDR3 is TGTGCCAGCAGCCAAGATTTGGAGGGTTCACCCCTCCACTTT. It translates to CASSQDLEGSPLHF.

The rearrangement links TRBV6-6 to TRBJ2-7; the match to TRBD1 covers 9 bases. The germline V gene has CDR1 MNHNY and CDR2 SVGAGI (reference sequence). The junction had 8 bases not matched to a gene; V was cut back by 10 bases and J by 4 bases. This CDR3 is built from 13 residues. CDR3 sequence: CATSGTGKYEQYF. The CDR3, as DNA: TGTGCCACCTCCGGGACAGGGAAATACGAGCAGTACTTC.

The chain uses TRBV2 and TRBJ2-7; a weak D match, TRBD1 (6 bases). Trimming took off 8 bases at V and 2 bases at J, with 10 bases between the two ends. The V gene's germline CDR1 is SNHLY and CDR2 FYNNEI. The CDR3 has 12 residues. CDR3 protein: CASGTYTYEQYF. CDR3 DNA: TGTGCCAGCGGGACATATACCTACGAGCAGTACTTC.

The chain carries TRBV27 and TRBJ1-6; tentative D call: TRBD1 (6 bases). This CDR3 has 15 amino acids. V dropped 11 bases and J dropped 5 bases, with 19 bases sitting between them. Looked up from germline, CDR1 is MNHEY and CDR2 is SMNVEV (reference sequence). The CDR3 protein is CAHSGESLDNSPLHF. The CDR3 bases are TGTGCCCATTCAGGGGAAAGCTTAGATAATTCACCCCTCCACTTT.

Comment on this clone: A read error may produce the germline difference seen at one junction end. The V gene is TRBV7-9, the J gene TRBJ1-1; tentative D call: TRBD1 (5 bases). The CDR3 totals 12 residues. Per the germline V gene, CDR1 is SEHNR and CDR2 is FQNEAQ (reference sequence). The CDR3 nucleotides read TGTTCCAGCAGCTTAGTCAGGGATGAAGCTTTCTTT. The encoded protein is CSSSLVRDEAFF. Drawing the rest from reference TRBV7-9 and TRBJ1-1, the complete variable domain is DTGVSQNPRHKITKRGQNVTFRCDPISEHNRLYWYRQTLGQGPEFLTYFQNEAQLEKSRLLSDRFSAERPKGSFSTLEIQRTEQGDSAMYLCSSSLVRDEAFFGQGTRLTVV.

This clone was detected once. The rearrangement joins TRBV11-2 to TRBJ2-7; weak D call: TRBD2 (6 bases). The CDR3 is 15 residues long. V gave up 5 bases and J gave up 2 bases, with 16 bases separating them. From germline, CDR1 is SGHAT and CDR2 FQNNGV. CDR3 in DNA: TGTGCCAGCAGCGCTACCTCCGGGGGACCCTACGAGCAGTACTTC. This translates into CASSATSGGPYEQYF.

The chain links TRBV7-3 to TRBJ2-1; 7 nucleotides align to TRBD1. Germline V lookup: CDR1 SGHTA, CDR2 FQGTGA. The CDR3 is made up of 15 amino acids. With V trimmed by 2 bases and J by 5 bases, 6 bases remained unmatched. CDR3 residues: CASSLGTGADNEQFF. The CDR3 DNA is TGTGCCAGCAGCTTAGGTACAGGGGCTGACAATGAGCAGTTCTTC.

The V gene is TRBV29-1, the J gene TRBJ1-2; the D gene is possibly TRBD1 (5 bases). With 4 bases removed from V and 3 bases from J, the gap between germline ends came to 15 bases. CDR1 and CDR2 (germline): SQVTM, ANQGSEA. The CDR3 covers 14 residues. The CDR3 region has the DNA TGCAGCGTTGTGTTATCAGGGTCGGACTATGGCTACACCTTC. It specifies CSVVLSGSDYGYTF.

CDR3 sequence (DNA): TGCGCCAGCAGCCCCCGCCTAGCGGGGGCTTCCTACGAGCAGTACTTC. It translates to CASSPRLAGASYEQYF. The V call is TRBV4-3, the J call TRBJ2-7; TRBD2 matches at 10 bases. CDR1 and CDR2 (germline): LGHNA, YSLEER. The CDR3 runs 16 residues. V dropped 4 bases and J dropped 1; count of bases not matched to a gene: 7.

This clone appeared once. Germline is not matched at one junction end, which may reflect a read error. V gene TRBV4-1 combines with J gene TRBJ2-7; 9 nucleotides line up with TRBD1. This CDR3 is 15 amino acids long. Germline values: CDR1 MGHRA, CDR2 YSYEKL. Written as DNA, the CDR3 is TGTGCCAGCAGCCAAGGCGGACAGGGGTCCTACGAGCAGTACTTC. Residues: CASSQGGQGSYEQYF.

The chain couples TRBV13 to TRBJ2-1, with TRBD1 matching 9 bases. This CDR3 has 20 amino acids. Per the germline V gene, CDR1 is PRHDT and CDR2 is FYEKMQ (reference sequence). The V segment lost 4 bases and the J segment 8 bases; nucleotides outside the gene matches: 24. The CDR3 loop reads CASSSPDELPGTGLSHEQFF. For the CDR3, the DNA is TGTGCCAGCAGCTCACCGGATGAACTACCCGGGACAGGGCTATCGCATGAGCAGTTCTTC.

The chain employs TRBV7-8 and TRBJ1-2; 7 nucleotides match TRBD1. The CDR3 loop spans 14 amino acids. CDR1 is SGHVS and CDR2 is FQNEAQ in the germline V gene. J lost 2 bases, V lost 6 bases, and 6 bases had no gene match. CDR3 residues: CASRPTGENYGYTF. The DNA of the CDR3 is TGTGCCAGCAGGCCAACAGGGGAGAACTATGGCTACACCTTC.

The gene calls are TRBV6-1 and TRBJ2-3, with 8 bases aligning to TRBD2. The junction had 7 bases not matched to a gene; V was cut back by 6 bases and J by 11 bases. The germline gives CDR1 MNHNS, CDR2 SASEGT. This CDR3 has 12 residues. CDR3 DNA sequence: TGTGCCAGCAGCCCCCCCGCGGGGGGGCAGTATTTT. Its protein is CASSPPAGGQYF.